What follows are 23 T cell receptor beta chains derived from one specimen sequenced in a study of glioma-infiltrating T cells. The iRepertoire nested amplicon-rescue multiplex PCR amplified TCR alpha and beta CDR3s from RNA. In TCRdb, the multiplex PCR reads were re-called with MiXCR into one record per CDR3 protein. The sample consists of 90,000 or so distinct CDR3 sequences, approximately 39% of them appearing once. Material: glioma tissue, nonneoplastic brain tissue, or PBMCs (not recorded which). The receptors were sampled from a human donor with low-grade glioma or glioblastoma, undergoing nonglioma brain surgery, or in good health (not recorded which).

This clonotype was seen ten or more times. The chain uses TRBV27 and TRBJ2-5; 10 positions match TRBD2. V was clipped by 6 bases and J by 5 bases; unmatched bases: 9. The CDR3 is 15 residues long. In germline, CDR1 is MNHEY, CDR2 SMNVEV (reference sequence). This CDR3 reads CASSPSGRIWETQYF. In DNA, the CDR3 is TGTGCCAGCAGCCCTAGCGGGAGAATTTGGGAGACCCAGTACTTC.

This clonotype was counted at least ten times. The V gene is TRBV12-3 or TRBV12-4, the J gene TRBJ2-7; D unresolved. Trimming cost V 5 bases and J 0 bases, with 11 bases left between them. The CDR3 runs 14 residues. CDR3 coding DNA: TGTGCCAGCAGTGCCCAGTCCGGCTCCTACGAGCAGTACTTC. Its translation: CASSAQSGSYEQYF.

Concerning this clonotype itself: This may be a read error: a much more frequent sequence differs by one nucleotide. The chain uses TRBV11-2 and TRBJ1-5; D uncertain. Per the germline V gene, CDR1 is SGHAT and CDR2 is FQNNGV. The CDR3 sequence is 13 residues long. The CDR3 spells CAGSLGGTQPQHF. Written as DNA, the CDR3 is TGTGCCGGCAGCTTGGGAGGTACTCAGCCCCAGCATTTT.

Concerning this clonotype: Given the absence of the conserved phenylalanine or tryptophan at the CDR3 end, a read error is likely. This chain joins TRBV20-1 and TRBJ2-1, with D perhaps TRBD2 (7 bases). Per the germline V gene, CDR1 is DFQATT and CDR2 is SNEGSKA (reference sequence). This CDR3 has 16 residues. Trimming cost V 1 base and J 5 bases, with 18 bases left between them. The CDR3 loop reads CSARGRGRGNDNEQFL. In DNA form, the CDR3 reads TGCAGTGCTAGAGGTCGGGGGCGGGGGAACGACAATGAGCAGTTCCTC.

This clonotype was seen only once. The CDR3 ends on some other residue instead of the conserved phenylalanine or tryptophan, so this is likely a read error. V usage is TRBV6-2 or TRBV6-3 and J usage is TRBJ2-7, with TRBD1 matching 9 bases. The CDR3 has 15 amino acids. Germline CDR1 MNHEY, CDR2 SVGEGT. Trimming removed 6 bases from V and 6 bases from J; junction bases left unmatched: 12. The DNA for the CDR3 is TGTGCCAGCAGGGCAGGACAGGGGCCTGGGGGCGAGCAGTACCTC. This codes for CASRAGQGPGGEQYL.

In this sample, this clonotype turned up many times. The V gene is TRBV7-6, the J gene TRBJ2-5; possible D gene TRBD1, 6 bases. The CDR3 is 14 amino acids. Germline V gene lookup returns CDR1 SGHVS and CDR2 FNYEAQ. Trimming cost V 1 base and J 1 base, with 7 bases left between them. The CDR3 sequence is CASSLVDSQETQYF. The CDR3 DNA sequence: TGTGCCAGCAGCTTAGTGGACAGCCAAGAGACCCAGTACTTC.

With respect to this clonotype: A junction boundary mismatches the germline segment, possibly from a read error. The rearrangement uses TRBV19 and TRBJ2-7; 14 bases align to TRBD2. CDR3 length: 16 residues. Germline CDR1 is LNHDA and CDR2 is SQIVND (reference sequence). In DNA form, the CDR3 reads TGTGCCGGTAGTCCGGGACTAGCGGGAGACTACTACGAGCAGTACTTC. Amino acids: CAGSPGLAGDYYEQYF.

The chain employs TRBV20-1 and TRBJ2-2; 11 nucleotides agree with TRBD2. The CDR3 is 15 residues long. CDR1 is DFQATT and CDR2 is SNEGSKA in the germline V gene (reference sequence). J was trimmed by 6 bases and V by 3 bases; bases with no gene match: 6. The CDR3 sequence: CSASISGGASGELFF. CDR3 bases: TGCAGTGCTAGCATTAGCGGGGGGGCCTCCGGGGAGCTGTTTTTT.

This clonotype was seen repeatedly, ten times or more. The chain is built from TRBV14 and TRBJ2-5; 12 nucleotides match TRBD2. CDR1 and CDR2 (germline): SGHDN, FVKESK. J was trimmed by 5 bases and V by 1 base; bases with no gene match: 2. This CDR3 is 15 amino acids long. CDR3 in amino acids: CASSQGLAGVETQYF. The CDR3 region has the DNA TGTGCCAGCAGCCAAGGACTAGCGGGAGTTGAGACCCAGTACTTC.

The CDR3 protein is CSAREITVQLGNQPQHF. CDR3 nucleotides: TGCAGTGCTAGAGAGATAACCGTGCAGCTTGGCAATCAGCCCCAGCATTTT. The chain couples TRBV20-1 to TRBJ1-5; no clear D. Trimming took 0 bases from V and 2 from J, leaving 17 bases between them. CDR1 is DFQATT, CDR2 SNEGSKA, per germline (reference sequence). This CDR3 region has 17 residues.

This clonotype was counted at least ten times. CDR3 nucleotide sequence: TGTGCCAGCTCTACGGACAGGGGCGATGAGCAGTTCTTC. Translating it yields CASSTDRGDEQFF. The V gene is TRBV18, the J gene TRBJ2-1, with TRBD1 matching over 9 bases. The CDR3 extends over 13 amino acids. Germline-derived CDR1 and CDR2 are KGHSH and LQKENI. Trimming took 6 bases from V and 8 from J; bases not matched to a gene: 5.

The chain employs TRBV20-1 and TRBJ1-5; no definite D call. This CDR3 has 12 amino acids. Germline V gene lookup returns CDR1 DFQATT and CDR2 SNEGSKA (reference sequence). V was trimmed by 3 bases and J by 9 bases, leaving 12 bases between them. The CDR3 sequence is CSARTGDRPQHF. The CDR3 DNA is TGCAGTGCTAGGACTGGAGATCGGCCCCAGCATTTT.

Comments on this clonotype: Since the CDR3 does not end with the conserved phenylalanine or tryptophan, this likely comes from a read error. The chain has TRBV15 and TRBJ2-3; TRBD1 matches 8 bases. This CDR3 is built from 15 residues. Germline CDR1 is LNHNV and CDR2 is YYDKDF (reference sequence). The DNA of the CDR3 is TGTGCGACCAGCAGCGGACAGGGAAGCACAGATGCGCAGTATCTT. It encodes CATSSGQGSTDAQYL.

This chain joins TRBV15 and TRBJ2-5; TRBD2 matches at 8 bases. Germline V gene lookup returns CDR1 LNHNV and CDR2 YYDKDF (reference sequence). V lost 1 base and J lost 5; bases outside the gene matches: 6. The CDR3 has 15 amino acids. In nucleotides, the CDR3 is TGTGCCACCAGCAGAGCGGGGGGGCTGATGGAGACCCAGTACTTC. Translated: CATSRAGGLMETQYF.

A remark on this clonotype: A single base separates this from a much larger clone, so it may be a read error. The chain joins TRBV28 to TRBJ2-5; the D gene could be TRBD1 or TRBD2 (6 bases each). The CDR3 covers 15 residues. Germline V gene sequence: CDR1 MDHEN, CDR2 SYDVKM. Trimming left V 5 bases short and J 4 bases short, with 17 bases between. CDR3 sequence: CASSLSTPGAETQYF. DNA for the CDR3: TGTGCCAGCAGTCTTTCTACCCCGGGGGCAGAGACCCAGTACTTC.

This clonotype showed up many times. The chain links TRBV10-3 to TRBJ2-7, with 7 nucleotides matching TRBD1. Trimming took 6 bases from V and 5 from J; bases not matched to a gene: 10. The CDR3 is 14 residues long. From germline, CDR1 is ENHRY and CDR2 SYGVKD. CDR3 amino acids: CAISADRVGDEQYF. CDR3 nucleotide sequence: TGTGCCATCAGCGCCGACAGGGTCGGCGACGAGCAGTACTTC.

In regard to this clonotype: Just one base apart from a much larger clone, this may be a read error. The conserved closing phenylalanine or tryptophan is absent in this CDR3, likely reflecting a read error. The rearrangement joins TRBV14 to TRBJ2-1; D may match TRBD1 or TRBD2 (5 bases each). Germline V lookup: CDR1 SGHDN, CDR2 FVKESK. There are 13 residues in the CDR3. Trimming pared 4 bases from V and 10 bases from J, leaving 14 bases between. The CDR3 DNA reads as TGTGCCAGCAGCCTTAGGGGACCCCGGGAGCAGTTCCTC. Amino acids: CASSLRGPREQFL.

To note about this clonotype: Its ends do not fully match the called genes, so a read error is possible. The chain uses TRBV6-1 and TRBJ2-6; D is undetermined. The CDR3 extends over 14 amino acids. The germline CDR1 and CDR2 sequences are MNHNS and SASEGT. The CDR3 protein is CASTSTSWANVLTF. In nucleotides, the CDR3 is TGTGCCAGTACAAGTACCTCTTGGGCCAACGTCCTGACTTTC.

CDR3 sequence: CSARVGGTGVTGEQYF. Written as DNA, the CDR3 is TGCAGTGCTAGAGTGGGCGGGACAGGGGTTACCGGGGAGCAGTACTTC. The genes are TRBV20-1 and TRBJ2-7; 10 bases agree with TRBD1. V dropped 1 base and J dropped 7; count of bases not matched to a gene: 13. The germline CDR1 and CDR2 sequences are DFQATT and SNEGSKA (reference sequence). The CDR3 consists of 16 residues.

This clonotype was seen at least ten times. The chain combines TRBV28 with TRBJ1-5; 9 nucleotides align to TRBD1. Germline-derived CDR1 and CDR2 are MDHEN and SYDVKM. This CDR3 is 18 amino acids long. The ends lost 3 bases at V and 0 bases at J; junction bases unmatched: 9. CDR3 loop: CASSFGQGSYYSNQPQHF. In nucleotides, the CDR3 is TGTGCCAGCAGTTTCGGACAGGGGAGTTATTATAGCAATCAGCCCCAGCATTTT.

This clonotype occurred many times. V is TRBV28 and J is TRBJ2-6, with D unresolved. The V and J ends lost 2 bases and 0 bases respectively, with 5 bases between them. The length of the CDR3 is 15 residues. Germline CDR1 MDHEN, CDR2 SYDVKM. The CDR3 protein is CASSLPTSGANVLTF. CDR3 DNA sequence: TGTGCCAGCAGTTTACCCACCTCTGGGGCCAACGTCCTGACTTTC.

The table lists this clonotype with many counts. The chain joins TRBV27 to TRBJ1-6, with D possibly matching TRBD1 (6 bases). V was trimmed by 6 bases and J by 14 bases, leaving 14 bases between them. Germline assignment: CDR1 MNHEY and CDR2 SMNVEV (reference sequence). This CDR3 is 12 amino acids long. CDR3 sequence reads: CASRSDSLSLHF. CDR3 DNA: TGTGCCAGCAGGTCGGACAGCTTGTCCCTCCACTTT.

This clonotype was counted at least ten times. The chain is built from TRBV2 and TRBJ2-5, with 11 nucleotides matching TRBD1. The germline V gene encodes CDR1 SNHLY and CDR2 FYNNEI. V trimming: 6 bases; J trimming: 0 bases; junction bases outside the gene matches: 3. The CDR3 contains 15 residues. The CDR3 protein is CASSGTGGYQETQYF. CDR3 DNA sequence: TGTGCCAGCAGCGGGACAGGGGGGTACCAAGAGACCCAGTACTTC. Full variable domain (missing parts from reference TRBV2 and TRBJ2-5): EPEVTQTPSHQVTQMGQEVILRCVPISNHLYFYWYRQILGQKVEFLVSFYNNEISEKSEIFDDQFSVERPDGSNFTLKIRSTKLEDSAMYFCASSGTGGYQETQYFGPGTRLLVL.